This T cell receptor beta chain originates from a study of T cell responses to AZD1222 COVID-19 vaccine. The CDR3 is 16 residues long. The germline V gene encodes CDR1 KGHSH and CDR2 LQKENI. Trimming shortened V by 6 bases and J by 2 bases, and 18 bases separated the two germline ends. Measured with immunoSEQ multiplex PCR; TCRdb has only the in-frame clones, and not every one. The sample has 70,000 to 95,000 clones, about 86% seen once. Source: peripheral blood, taken 28 days after the second AZD1222 dose. The J gene is TRBJ2-3, the V gene TRBV18, with a possible D match to TRBD2 (6 bases). The TCR comes from an adult who received the AZD1222 COVID-19 vaccine. The CDR3: CASSRRELGNTDTQYF. CDR3 DNA sequence: TGTGCCAGCTCGCGCCGGGAGCTTGGAAACACAGATACGCAGTATTTT.